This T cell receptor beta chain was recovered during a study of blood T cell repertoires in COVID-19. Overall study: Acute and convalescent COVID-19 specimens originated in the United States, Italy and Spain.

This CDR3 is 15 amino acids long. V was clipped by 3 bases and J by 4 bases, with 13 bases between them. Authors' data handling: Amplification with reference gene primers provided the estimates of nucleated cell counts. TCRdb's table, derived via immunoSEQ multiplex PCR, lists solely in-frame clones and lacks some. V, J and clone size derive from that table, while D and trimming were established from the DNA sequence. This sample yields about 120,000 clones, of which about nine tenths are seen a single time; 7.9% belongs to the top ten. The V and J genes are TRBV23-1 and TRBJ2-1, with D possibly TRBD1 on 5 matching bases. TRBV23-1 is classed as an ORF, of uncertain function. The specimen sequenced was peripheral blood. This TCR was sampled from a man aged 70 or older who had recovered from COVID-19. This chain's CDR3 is CASSHETDDYNEQFF. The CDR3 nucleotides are TGCGCCAGCAGTCATGAGACAGACGATTACAATGAGCAGTTCTTC.